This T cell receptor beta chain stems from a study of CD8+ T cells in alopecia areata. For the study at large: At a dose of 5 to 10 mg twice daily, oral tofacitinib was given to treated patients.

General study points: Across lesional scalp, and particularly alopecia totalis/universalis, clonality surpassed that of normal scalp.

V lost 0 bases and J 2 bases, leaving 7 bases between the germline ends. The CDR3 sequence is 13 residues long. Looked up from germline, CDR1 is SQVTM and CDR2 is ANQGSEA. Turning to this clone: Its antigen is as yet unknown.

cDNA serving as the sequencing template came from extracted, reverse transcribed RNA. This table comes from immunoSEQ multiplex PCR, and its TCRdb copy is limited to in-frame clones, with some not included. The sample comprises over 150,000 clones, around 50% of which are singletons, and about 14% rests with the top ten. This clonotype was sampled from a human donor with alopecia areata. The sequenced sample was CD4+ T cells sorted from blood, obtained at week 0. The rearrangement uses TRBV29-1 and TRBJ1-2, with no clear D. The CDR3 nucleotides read TGCAGCGTTGAAGACAGGAGAAACTATGGCTACACCTTC. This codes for CSVEDRRNYGYTF.